The clone carrying this T cell receptor beta chain was picked up a small number of times. The germline V and J ends were trimmed by 7 bases and 4 bases, with 6 bases remaining between them. Per the germline V gene, CDR1 is MNHEY and CDR2 is SVGAGI. The CDR3 extends over 11 amino acids. This sample was included in a study of identical twins. Each CDR3 protein gets one entry after TCRdb re-called the 5' RACE reads with MiXCR. The sample includes a few hundred thousand distinct CDR3 sequences, under 9.5% seen only once; the top ten take about 2.1%. This same sample was also taken into another study, of yellow fever vaccine responses in identical twins.

Sample: memory (CD45RO+) T cells sorted from blood. The J gene is TRBJ2-3, the V gene TRBV6-5, with D hard to call. The sequence was collected from a woman between 18 and 29 years old in good health. The CDR3 DNA reads as TGTGCCAGCAAACGGGCAGATACGCAGTATTTT. This translates into CASKRADTQYF.